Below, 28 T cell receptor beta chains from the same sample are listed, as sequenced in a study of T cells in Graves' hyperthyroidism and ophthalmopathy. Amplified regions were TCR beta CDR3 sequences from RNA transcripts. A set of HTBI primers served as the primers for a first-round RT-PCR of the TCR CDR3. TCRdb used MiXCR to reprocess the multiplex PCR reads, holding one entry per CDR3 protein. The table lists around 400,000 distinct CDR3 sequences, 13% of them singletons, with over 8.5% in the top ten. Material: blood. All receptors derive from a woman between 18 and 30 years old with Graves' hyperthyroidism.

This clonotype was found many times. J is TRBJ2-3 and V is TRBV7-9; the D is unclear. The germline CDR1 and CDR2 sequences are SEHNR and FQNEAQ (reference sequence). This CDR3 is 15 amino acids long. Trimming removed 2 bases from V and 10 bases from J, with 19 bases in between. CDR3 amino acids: CASSLTRTVETAQYF. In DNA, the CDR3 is TGTGCCAGCAGCTTAACCCGCACCGTGGAAACAGCGCAGTATTTT. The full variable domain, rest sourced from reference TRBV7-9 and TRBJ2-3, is DTGVSQNPRHKITKRGQNVTFRCDPISEHNRLYWYRQTLGQGPEFLTYFQNEAQLEKSRLLSDRFSAERPKGSFSTLEIQRTEQGDSAMYLCASSLTRTVETAQYFGPGTRLTVL.

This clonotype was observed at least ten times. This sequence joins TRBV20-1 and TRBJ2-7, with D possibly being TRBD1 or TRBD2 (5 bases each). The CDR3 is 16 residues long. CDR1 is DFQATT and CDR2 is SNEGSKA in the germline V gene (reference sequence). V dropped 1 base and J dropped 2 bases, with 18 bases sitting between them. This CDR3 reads CSARGIGETTPYEQYF. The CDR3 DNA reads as TGCAGTGCTAGAGGGATAGGGGAGACGACTCCCTACGAGCAGTACTTC.

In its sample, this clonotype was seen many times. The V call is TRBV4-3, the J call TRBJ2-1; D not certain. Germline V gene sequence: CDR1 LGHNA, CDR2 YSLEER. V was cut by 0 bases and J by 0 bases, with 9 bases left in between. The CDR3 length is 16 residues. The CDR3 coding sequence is TGCGCCAGCAGCCAAGAAAGGGATCGCTCCTACAATGAGCAGTTCTTC. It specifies CASSQERDRSYNEQFF.

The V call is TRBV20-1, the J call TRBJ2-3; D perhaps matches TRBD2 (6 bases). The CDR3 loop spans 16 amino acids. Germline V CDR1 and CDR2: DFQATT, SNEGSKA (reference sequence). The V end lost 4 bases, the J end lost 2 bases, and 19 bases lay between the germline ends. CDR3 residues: CSATRPRDSYTDTQYF. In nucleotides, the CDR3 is TGCAGTGCTACGCGCCCTCGGGACTCTTACACAGATACGCAGTATTTT.

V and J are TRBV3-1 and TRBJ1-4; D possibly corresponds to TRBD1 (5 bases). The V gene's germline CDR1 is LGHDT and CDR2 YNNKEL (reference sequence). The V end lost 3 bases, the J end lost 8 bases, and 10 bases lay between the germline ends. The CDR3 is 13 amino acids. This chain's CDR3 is CASSHTGDEKLFF. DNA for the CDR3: TGTGCCAGCAGCCACACTGGGGACGAAAAACTGTTTTTT.

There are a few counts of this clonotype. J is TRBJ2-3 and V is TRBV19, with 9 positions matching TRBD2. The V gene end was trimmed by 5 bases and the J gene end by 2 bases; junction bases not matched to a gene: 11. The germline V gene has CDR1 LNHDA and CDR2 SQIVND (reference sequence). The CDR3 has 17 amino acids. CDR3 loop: CASSRRGGTSLTDTQYF. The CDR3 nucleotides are TGTGCCAGTAGTCGACGGGGCGGGACTAGCCTCACAGATACGCAGTATTTT.

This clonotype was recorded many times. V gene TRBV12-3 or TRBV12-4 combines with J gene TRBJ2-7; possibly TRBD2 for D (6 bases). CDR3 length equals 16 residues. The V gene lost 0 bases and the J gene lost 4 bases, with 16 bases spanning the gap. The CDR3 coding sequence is TGTGCCAGCAGTTTAGCGCTTGGGGGGACGCGGTACGAGCAGTACTTC. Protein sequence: CASSLALGGTRYEQYF.

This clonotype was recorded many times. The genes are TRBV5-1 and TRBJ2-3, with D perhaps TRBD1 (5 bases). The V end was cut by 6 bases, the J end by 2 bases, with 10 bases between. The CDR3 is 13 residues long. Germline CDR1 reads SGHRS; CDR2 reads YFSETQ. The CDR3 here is CASKKTDTDTQYF. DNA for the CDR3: TGCGCCAGCAAGAAGACAGACACAGATACGCAGTATTTT.

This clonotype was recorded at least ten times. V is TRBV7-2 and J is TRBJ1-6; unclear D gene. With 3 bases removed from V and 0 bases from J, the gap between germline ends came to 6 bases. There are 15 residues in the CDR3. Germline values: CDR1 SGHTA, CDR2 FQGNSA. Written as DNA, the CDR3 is TGTGCCAGCAGCTTGGGCAGCTCCTATAATTCACCCCTCCACTTT. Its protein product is CASSLGSSYNSPLHF. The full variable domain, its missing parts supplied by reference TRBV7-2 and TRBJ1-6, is GAGVSQSPSNKVTEKGKDVELRCDPISGHTALYWYRQSLGQGLEFLIYFQGNSAPDKSGLPSDRFSAERTGGSVSTLTIQRTQQEDSAVYLCASSLGSSYNSPLHFGNGTRLTVT.

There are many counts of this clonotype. Here the CDR3 DNA reads TGTGCCAGCAGCAACAGGGACGGGGATGAAAAACTGTTTTTT. It yields the protein CASSNRDGDEKLFF. V is TRBV2 and J is TRBJ1-4, with TRBD1 as a possible D gene (6 bases). The CDR3 runs to 14 residues. Per germline, CDR1 SNHLY and CDR2 FYNNEI. Trimming shortened V by 6 bases and J by 6 bases, and 14 bases separated the two germline ends.

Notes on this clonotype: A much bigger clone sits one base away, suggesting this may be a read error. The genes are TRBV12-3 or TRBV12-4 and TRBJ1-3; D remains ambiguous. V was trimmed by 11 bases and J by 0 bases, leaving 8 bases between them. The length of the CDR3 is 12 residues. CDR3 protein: CAGKYSGNTIYF. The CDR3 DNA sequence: TGTGCCGGCAAGTACTCTGGAAACACCATATATTTT.

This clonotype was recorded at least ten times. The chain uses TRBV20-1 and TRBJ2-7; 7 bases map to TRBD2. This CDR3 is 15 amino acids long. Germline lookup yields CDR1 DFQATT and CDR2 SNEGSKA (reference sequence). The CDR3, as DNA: TGCAGCGCCCCGAGAGAGGGAGGGAGCTCCTACGAGCAGTACTTC. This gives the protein CSAPREGGSSYEQYF.

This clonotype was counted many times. The DNA of the CDR3 is TGCAGTGCTAGAACCCTACTAGCGGAAGTCGGCTACGAGCAGTACTTC. Protein product: CSARTLLAEVGYEQYF. The V call is TRBV20-1, the J call TRBJ2-7, with 8 bases aligning to TRBD2. The V segment lost 2 bases and the J segment 3 bases; nucleotides outside the gene matches: 12. The germline V gene has CDR1 DFQATT and CDR2 SNEGSKA (reference sequence). The CDR3 has 16 amino acids.

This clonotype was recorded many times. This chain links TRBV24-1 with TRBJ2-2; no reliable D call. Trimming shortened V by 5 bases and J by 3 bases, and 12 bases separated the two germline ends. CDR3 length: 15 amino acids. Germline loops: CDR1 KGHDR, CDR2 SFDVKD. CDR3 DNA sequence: TGTGCCACCAGTGGGCCGTATGGGGACACCGGGGAGCTGTTTTTT. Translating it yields CATSGPYGDTGELFF.

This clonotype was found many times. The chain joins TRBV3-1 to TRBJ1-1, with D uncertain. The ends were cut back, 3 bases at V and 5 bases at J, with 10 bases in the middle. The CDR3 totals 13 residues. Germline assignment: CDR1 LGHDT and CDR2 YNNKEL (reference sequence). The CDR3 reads CASSHDLGTEAFF. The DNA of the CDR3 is TGTGCCAGCAGCCACGACCTGGGGACTGAAGCTTTCTTT.

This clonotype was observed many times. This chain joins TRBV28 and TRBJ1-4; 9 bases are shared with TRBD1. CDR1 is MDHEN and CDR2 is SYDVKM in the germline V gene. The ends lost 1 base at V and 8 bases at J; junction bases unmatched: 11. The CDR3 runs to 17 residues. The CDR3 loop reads CASSLSRDRELREKLFF. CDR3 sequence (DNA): TGTGCCAGCAGTTTATCCCGGGACAGGGAGCTCAGAGAAAAACTGTTTTTT.

The CDR3 DNA reads TGTGCCAGTACCGATCGGGACAGGGGGCACGAGAGCACTGAAGCTTTCTTT. It encodes CASTDRDRGHESTEAFF. The genes are TRBV19 and TRBJ1-1, with TRBD1 matching 12 bases. Germline V gene data show CDR1 as LNHDA and CDR2 as SQIVND (reference sequence). Trimming removed 7 bases from V and 4 bases from J; junction bases left unmatched: 13. The CDR3 spans 17 residues. Drawing the rest from reference TRBV19 and TRBJ1-1, the complete variable domain is DGGITQSPKYLFRKEGQNVTLSCEQNLNHDAMYWYRQDPGQGLRLIYYSQIVNDFQKGDIAEGYSVSREKKESFPLTVTSAQKNPTAFYLCASTDRDRGHESTEAFFGQGTRLTVV.

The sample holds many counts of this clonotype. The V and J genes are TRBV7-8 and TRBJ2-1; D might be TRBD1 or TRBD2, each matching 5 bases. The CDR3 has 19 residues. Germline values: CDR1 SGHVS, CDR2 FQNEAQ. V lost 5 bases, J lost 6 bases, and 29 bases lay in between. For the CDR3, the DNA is TGTGCCAGCAGCACAACGGGGCGACTCAATGTCAAAGGGTCCAATGAGCAGTTCTTC. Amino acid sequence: CASSTTGRLNVKGSNEQFF. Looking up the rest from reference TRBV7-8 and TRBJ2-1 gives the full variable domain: GAGVSQSPRYKVAKRGQDVALRCDPISGHVSLFWYQQALGQGPEFLTYFQNEAQLDKSGLPSDRFFAERPEGSVSTLKIQRTQQEDSAVYLCASSTTGRLNVKGSNEQFFGPGTRLTVL.

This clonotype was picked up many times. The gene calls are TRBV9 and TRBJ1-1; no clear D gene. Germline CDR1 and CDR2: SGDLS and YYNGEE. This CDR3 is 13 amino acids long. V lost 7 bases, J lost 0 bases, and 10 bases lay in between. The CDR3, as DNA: TGTGCCAGCGGAACCGAAATGAACACTGAAGCTTTCTTT. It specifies CASGTEMNTEAFF.

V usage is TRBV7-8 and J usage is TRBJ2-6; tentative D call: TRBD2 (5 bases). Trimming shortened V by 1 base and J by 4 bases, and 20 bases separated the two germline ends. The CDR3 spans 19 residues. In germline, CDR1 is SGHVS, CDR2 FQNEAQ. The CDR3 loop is CASSLGGGQTFGGANVLTF. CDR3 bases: TGTGCCAGCAGCTTAGGCGGCGGGCAGACCTTCGGGGGGGCCAACGTCCTGACTTTC.

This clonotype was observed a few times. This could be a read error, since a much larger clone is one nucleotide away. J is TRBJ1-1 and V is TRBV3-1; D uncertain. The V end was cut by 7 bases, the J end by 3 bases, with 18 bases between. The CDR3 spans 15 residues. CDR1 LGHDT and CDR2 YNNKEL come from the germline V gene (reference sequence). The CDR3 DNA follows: TGTGCCAGCAACAAACCAGCGGGAGGCCACACTGAAGCTTTCTTT. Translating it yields CASNKPAGGHTEAFF.

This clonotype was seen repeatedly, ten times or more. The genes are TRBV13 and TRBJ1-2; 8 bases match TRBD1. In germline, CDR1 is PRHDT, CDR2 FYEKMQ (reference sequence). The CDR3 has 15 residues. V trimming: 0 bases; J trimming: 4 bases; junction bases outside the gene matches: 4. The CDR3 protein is CASSLGQGAGYGYTF. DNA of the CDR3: TGTGCCAGCAGCTTAGGCCAGGGGGCGGGCTATGGCTACACCTTC. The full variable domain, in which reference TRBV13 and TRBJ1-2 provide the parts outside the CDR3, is AAGVIQSPRHLIKEKRETATLKCYPIPRHDTVYWYQQGPGQDPQFLISFYEKMQSDKGSIPDRFSAQQFSDYHSELNMSSLELGDSALYFCASSLGQGAGYGYTFGSGTRLTVV.

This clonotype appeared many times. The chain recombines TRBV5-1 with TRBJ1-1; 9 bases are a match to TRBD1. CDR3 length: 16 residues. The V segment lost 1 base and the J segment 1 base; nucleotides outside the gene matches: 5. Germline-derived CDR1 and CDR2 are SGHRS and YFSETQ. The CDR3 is CASSLQQGAKNTEAFF. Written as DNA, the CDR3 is TGCGCCAGCAGCTTGCAACAGGGGGCCAAGAACACTGAAGCTTTCTTT.

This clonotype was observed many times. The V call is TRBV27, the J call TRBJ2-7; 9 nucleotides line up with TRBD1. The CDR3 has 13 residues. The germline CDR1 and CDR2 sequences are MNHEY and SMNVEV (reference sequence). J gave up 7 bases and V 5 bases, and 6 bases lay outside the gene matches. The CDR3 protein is CASSTDRGGEQYF. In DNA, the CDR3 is TGTGCCAGCAGTACGGACAGGGGAGGGGAGCAGTACTTC.

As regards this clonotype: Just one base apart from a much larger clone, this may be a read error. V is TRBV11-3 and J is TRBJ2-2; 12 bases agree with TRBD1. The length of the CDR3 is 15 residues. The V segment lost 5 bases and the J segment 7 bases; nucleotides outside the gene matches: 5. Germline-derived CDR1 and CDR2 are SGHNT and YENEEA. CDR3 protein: CASSRDRGPDGELFF. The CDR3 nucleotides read TGTGCCAGCAGCCGGGACAGGGGGCCGGACGGGGAGCTGTTTTTT.

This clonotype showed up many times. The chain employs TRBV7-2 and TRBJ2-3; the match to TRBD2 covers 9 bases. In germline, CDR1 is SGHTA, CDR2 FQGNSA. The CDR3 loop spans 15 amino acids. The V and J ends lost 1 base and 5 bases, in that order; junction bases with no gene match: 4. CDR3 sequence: CASSLVAGVVDTQYF. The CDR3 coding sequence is TGTGCCAGCAGCTTAGTAGCGGGAGTAGTAGATACGCAGTATTTT.

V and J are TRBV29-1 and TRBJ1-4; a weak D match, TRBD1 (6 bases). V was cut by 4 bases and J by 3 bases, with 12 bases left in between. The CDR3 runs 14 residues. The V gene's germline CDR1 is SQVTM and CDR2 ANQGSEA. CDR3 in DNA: TGCAGCGTTGTGTCTGGACAGTCTAATGAAAAACTGTTTTTT. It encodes CSVVSGQSNEKLFF.

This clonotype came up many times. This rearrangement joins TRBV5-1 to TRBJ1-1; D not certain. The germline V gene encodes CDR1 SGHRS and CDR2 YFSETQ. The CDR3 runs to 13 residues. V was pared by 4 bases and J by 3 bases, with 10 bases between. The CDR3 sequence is CASSQGSDTEAFF. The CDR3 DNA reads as TGCGCCAGCAGCCAAGGTAGTGACACTGAAGCTTTCTTT.